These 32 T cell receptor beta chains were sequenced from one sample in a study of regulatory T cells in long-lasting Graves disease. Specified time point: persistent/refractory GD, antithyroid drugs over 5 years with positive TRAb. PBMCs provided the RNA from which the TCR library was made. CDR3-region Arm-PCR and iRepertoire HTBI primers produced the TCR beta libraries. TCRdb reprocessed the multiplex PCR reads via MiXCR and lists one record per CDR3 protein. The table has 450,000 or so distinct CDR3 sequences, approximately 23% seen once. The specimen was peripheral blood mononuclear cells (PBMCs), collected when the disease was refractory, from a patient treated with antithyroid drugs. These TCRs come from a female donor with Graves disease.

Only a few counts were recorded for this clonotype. Written as DNA, the CDR3 is TGTGCCTGGAGTGGACAGGGAAGCAATCAGCCCCAGCATTTT. Protein: CAWSGQGSNQPQHF. The chain recombines TRBV30 with TRBJ1-5; 7 bases fit TRBD1. Trimming at V came to 1 base and at J to 1 base, leaving 1 base not matched to a gene. The CDR3 length is 14 residues. Per germline, CDR1 GTSNPN and CDR2 SVGIG (reference sequence).

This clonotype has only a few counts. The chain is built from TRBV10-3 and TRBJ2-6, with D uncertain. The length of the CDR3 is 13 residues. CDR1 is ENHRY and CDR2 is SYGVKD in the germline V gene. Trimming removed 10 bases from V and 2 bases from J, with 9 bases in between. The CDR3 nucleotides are TGTGCCACCCAGATACCTGGGGCCAACGTCCTGACTTTC. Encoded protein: CATQIPGANVLTF.

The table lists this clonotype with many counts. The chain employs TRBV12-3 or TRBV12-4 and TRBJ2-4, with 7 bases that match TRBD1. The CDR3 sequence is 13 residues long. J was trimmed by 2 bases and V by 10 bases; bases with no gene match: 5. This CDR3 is CATMGQPKNIQYF. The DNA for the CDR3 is TGTGCCACCATGGGACAGCCCAAAAACATTCAGTACTTC.

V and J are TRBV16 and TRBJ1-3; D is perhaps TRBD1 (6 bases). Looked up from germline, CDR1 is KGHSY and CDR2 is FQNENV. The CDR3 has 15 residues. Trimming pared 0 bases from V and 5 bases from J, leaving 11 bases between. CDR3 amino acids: CASSQSRGPRNTIYF. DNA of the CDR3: TGTGCCAGCAGCCAATCACGGGGGCCGAGAAACACCATATATTTT.

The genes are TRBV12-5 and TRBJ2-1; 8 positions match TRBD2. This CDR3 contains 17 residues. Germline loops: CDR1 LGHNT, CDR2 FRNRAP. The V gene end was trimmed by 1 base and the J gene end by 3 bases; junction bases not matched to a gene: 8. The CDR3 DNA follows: TGTGCTAGTGGTTTGGCTCGGGAGGGCTTTCTCTACAATGAGCAGTTCTTC. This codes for CASGLAREGFLYNEQFF.

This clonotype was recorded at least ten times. The chain's CDR3 is CASSSRGEETQYF. DNA for the CDR3: TGTGCCAGCAGTTCCCGCGGGGAAGAGACCCAGTACTTC. The V gene is TRBV6-2 or TRBV6-3, the J gene TRBJ2-5, with D possibly being TRBD2 (6 bases). From germline, CDR1 is MNHEY and CDR2 SVGEGT. The CDR3 runs to 13 residues. V was shortened by 4 bases and J by 3 bases, with 9 bases between the two germline ends.

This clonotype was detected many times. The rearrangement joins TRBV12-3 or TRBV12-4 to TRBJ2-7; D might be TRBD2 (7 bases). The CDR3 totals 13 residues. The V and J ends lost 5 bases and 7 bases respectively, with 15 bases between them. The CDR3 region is CASSSFRGGEQYF. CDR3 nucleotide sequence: TGTGCCAGCAGTAGCTTCAGGGGAGGGGAGCAGTACTTC.

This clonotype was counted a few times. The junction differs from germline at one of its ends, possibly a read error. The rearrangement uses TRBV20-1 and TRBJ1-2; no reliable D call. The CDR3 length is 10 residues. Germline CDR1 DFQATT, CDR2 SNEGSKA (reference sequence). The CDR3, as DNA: TGCAGTGCTGGAGAGGAAGGCTACACCTTC. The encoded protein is CSAGEEGYTF.

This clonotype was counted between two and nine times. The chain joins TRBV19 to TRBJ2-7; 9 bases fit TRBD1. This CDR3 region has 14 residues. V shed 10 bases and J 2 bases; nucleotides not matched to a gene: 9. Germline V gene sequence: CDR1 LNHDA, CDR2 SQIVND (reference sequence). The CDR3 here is CATRYGTGPYEQYF. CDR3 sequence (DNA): TGTGCCACCAGATACGGGACAGGGCCCTACGAGCAGTACTTC.

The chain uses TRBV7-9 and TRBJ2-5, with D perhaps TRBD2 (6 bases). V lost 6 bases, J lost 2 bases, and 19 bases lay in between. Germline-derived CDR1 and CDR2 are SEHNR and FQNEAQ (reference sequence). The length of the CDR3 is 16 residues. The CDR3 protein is CASSPRAGGDQETQYF. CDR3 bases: TGTGCCAGCAGTCCTAGGGCGGGCGGGGATCAAGAGACCCAGTACTTC.

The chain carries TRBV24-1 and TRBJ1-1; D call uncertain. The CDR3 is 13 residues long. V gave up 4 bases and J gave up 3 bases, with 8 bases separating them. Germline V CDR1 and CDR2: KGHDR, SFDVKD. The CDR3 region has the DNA TGTGCCACCAGTGACCCGTGGGACACTGAAGCTTTCTTT. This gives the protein CATSDPWDTEAFF.

DNA for the CDR3: TGTGCCATCAGGAGGGAAAATAATAATTCACCCCTCCACTTT. Translation: CAIRRENNNSPLHF. The V call is TRBV10-3, the J call TRBJ1-6; D unclear. V lost 6 bases and J lost 5, with 11 bases in between. Germline loops: CDR1 ENHRY, CDR2 SYGVKD. The CDR3 contains 14 residues.

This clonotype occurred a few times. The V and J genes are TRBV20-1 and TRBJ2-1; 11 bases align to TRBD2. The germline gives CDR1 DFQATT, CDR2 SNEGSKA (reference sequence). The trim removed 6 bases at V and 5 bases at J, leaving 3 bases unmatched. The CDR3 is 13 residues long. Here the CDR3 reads CSAPGLADNEQFF. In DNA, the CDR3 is TGCAGTGCCCCGGGACTAGCGGACAATGAGCAGTTCTTC.

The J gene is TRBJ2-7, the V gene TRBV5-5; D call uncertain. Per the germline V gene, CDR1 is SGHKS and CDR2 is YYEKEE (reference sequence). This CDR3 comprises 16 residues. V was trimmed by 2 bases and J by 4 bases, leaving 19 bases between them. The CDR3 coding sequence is TGTGCCAGCAGCTTAGAGGACGGTCGCGGAAGGTACGAGCAGTACTTC. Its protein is CASSLEDGRGRYEQYF. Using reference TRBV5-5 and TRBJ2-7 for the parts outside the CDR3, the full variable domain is DAGVTQSPTHLIKTRGQQVTLRCSPISGHKSVSWYQQVLGQGPQFIFQYYEKEERGRGNFPDRFSARQFPNYSSELNVNALLLGDSALYLCASSLEDGRGRYEQYFGPGTRLTVT.

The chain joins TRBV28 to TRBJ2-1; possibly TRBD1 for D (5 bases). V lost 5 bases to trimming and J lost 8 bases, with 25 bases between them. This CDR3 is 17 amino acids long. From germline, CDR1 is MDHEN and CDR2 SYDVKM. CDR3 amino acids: CASSTPLGQGRLDEQFF. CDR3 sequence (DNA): TGTGCCAGCAGTACTCCCCTCGGCCAGGGAAGATTGGATGAGCAGTTCTTC.

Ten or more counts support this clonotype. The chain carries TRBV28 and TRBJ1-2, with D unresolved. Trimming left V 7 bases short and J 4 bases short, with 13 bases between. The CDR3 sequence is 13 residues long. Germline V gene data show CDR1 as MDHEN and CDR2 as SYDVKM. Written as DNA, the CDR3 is TGTGCCAGCATCGCGGGTACGCTCTATGGCTACACCTTC. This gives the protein CASIAGTLYGYTF.

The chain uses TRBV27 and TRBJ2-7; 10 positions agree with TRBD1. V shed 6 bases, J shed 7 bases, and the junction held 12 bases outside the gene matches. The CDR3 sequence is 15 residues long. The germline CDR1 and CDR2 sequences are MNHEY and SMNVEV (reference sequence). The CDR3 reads CASRTATGGPGEQYF. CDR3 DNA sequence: TGTGCCAGCAGGACGGCGACAGGGGGCCCGGGGGAGCAGTACTTC.

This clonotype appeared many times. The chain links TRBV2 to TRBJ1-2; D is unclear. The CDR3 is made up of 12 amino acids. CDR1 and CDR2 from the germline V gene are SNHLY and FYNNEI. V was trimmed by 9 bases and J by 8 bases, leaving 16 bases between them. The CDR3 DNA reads TGTGCCAGTCAGACGGAGGCCGGCGGCTACACCTTC. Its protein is CASQTEAGGYTF.

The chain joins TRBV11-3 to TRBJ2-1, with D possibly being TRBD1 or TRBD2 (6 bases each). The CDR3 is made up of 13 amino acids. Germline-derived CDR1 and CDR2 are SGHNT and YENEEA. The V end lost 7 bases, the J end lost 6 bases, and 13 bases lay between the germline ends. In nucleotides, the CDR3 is TGTGCCAGCACCGGAGGGGGACGCAATGAGCAGTTCTTC. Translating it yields CASTGGGRNEQFF.

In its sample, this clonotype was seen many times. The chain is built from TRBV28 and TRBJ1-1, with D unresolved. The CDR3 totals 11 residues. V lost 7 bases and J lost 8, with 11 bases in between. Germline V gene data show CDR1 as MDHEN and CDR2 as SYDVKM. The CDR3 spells CASITAREAFF. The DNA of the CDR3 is TGTGCCAGCATAACCGCCCGGGAAGCTTTCTTT.

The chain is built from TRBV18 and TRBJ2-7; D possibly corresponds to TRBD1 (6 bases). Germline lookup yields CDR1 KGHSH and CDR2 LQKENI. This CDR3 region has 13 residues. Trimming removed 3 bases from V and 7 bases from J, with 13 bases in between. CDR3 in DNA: TGTGCCAGCTCACCCCCCGGGACACGGGAGCAGTACTTC. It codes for CASSPPGTREQYF. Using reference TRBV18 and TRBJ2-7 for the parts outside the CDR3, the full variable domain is NAGVMQNPRHLVRRRGQEARLRCSPMKGHSHVYWYRQLPEEGLKFMVYLQKENIIDESGMPKERFSAEFPKEGPSILRIQQVVRGDSAAYFCASSPPGTREQYFGPGTRLTVT.

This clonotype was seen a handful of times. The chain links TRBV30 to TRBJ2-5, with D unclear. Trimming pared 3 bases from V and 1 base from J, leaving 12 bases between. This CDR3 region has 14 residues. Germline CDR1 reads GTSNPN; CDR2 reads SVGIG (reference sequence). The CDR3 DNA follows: TGTGCCTGGAGCCAAGTTTCAGCCCAAGAGACCCAGTACTTC. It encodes CAWSQVSAQETQYF.

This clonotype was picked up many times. In DNA, the CDR3 is TGTGCCAGCAGTTTCCGGGGAAGGGGGGGGGCAGGGCAGCCCCAGCATTTT. Translated: CASSFRGRGGAGQPQHF. The chain employs TRBV28 and TRBJ1-5; perhaps TRBD1 as D (6 bases). The germline gives CDR1 MDHEN, CDR2 SYDVKM. Between the trimmed V and J ends, which lost 3 bases and 7 bases, there was a span of 22 bases. The CDR3 runs to 17 residues.

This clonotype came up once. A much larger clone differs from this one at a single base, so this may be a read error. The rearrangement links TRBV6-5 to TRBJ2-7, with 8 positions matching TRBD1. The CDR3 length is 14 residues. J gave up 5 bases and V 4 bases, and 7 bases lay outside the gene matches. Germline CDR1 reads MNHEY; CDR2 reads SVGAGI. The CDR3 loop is CASSCSGGVDEQYF. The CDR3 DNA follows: TGTGCCAGCAGTTGCTCAGGGGGCGTCGACGAGCAGTACTTC.

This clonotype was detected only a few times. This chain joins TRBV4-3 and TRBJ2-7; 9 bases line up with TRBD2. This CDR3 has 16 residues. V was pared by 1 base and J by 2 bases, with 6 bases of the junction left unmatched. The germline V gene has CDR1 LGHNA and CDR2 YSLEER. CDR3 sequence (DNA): TGCGCCAGCAGCCAAGCCTATAGCGGGAGTACCTACGAGCAGTACTTC. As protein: CASSQAYSGSTYEQYF.

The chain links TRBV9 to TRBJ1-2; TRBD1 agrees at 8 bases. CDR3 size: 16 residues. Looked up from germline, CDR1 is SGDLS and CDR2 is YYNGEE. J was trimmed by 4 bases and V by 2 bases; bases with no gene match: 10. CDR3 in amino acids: CASSVRGQGSTYGYTF. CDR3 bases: TGTGCCAGCAGCGTTAGAGGACAGGGCTCTACCTATGGCTACACCTTC.

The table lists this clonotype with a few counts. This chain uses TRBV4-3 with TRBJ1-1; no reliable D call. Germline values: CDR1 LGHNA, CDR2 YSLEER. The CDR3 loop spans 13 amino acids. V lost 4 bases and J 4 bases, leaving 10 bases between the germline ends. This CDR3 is CASSPQSGTEAFF. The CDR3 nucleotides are TGCGCCAGCAGCCCTCAATCGGGCACTGAAGCTTTCTTT.

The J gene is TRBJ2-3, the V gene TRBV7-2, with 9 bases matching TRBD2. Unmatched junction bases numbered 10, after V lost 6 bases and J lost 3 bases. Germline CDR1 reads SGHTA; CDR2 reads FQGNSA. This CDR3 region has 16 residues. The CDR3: CASRLQGSGGTDTQYF. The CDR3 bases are TGTGCCAGCAGGCTCCAAGGGAGCGGGGGGACAGATACGCAGTATTTT.

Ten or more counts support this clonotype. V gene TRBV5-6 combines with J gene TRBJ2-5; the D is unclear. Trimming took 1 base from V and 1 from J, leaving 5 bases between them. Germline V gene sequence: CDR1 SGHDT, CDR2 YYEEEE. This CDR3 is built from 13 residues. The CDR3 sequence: CASSLWIQETQYF. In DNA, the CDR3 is TGTGCCAGCAGCTTGTGGATCCAAGAGACCCAGTACTTC.

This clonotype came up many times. CDR3 nucleotides: TGTGCCAGCAGTTTGCTAGCGGGAGGAGACCAAGAGACCCAGTACTTC. Protein: CASSLLAGGDQETQYF. The chain employs TRBV28 and TRBJ2-5; 11 bases agree with TRBD2. Germline V gene data show CDR1 as MDHEN and CDR2 as SYDVKM. CDR3 length equals 16 residues. The junction had 3 bases not matched to a gene; V was cut back by 3 bases and J by 0 bases. The entire variable domain, with the rest obtained from reference TRBV28 and TRBJ2-5, is as follows: DVKVTQSSRYLVKRTGEKVFLECVQDMDHENMFWYRQDPGLGLRLIYFSYDVKMKEKGDIPEGYSVSREKKERFSLILESASTNQTSMYLCASSLLAGGDQETQYFGPGTRLLVL.

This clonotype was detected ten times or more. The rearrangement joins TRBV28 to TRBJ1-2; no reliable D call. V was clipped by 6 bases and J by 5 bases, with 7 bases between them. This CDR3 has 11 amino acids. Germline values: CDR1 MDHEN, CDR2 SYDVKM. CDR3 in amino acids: CASREVYGYTF. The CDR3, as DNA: TGTGCCAGCAGAGAGGTATATGGCTACACCTTC.

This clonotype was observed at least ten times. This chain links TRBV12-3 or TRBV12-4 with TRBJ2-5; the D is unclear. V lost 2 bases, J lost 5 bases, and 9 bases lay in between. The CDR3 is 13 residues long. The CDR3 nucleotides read TGTGCCAGCAGTTTAAGTACTTGGGAGACCCAGTACTTC. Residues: CASSLSTWETQYF.